This T cell receptor (beta chain) appears in the sequencing data of a study of cytomegalovirus exposure and HLA in healthy donors (dated by TCRdb to about 2017). Study-level background: According to a later analysis, one platform produced both the 100 to 150 validation repertoires and the roughly 660 repertoires of the first cohort. In addition to the first cohort of 500 to 850 subjects, a separate validation cohort of about 120 different subjects was used. To predict cytomegalovirus infection status, the study combined high-throughput TCR immunosequencing, statistical association of individual TCRs with disease status, and machine learning. The aim of the study was to test whether cataloging public T cell receptors could identify signatures of past pathogen exposure.

The library was made by the immunoSEQ multiplex PCR assay. The study's own analysis went as follows. To diagnose cytomegalovirus status from the catalog of TCR beta chain sequences, a statistical classification framework was built. In its TCRdb copy, this immuneACCESS table keeps in-frame sequences only and misses some clones. Where compared with another copy, unresolved V genes explain less than half of these, and the others have no known cause. For V, J and clone size, that table is used; D and trimming come from the DNA. For this sample there are about 330,000 clones; about 90% appear just once. The ten top clones hold roughly 1.2% of the sample. The donors were included in the validation cohort of 130 or so subjects, a group kept apart from the roughly 690-subject first cohort. Concerning this clone itself: Which antigen it targets is not known. Nothing much larger sits one base from this clone, and base qualities are not available.

CDR1 and CDR2, per the germline V gene (reference sequence), are LNHDA and SQIVND. The CDR3 goes from the cysteine to the phenylalanine over 14 residues. This entry keeps only the CDR3 DNA: 42 bases, framed from base 1. V was cut back by 1 base and J by 5 bases, leaving a gap of 11 bases between them. Findings and caveats that apply to the study as a whole: The authors suggested that the approach could potentially be extended to other disease states and immunological phenotypes. The study gave a list of about 170 TCR beta chains associated with cytomegalovirus. In a later analysis, TCRs clustered in the first cohort were found to also tend to co-occur in the roughly 120 validation repertoires, with 94% of cluster scores above 0. A later analysis had no HLA typing for the validation cohort, so co-occurrence there was scored across all 130 or so repertoires. While some public TCRs were present in many individuals, most TCR sequences turned up only very rarely across donors. A few of the identified cytomegalovirus-associated TCR beta chains were confirmed in vitro to be specific for cytomegalovirus antigens. The classifier was reported to diagnose cytomegalovirus status with high specificity and sensitivity in both the original and validation cohorts.

The clonotype was recovered from a woman aged 25 to 45 in good health and CMV-seropositive. This sequence uses TRBV19 and TRBJ1-1, and perhaps TRBD1 as D gene, on 5 matching bases. Sample: PBMCs. The DNA is TGTGCCAGTAGTATAGTAGGGGTTGCGACTGAAGCTTTCTTT. Translated, this is CASSIVGVATEAFF.